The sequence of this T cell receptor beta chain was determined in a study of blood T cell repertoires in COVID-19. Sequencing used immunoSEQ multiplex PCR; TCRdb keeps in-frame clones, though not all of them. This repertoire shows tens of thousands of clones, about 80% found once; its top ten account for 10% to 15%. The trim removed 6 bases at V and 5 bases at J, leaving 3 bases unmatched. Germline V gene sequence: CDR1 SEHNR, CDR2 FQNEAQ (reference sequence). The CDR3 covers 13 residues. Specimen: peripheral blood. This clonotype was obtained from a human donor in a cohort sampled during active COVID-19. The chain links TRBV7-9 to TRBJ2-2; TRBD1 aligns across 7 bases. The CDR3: CASRLTGTGELFF. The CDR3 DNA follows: TGTGCCAGCAGATTGACAGGGACCGGGGAGCTGTTTTTT.